What follows are 2 T cell receptor beta chains derived from one specimen sequenced in a study of molecular identifiers for immune sequencing clone quantification. Using its own MiXCR run on the PCR reads, TCRdb lists one record per CDR3 protein. The sample has about 330,000 distinct CDR3 sequences, 24% seen once. What was sequenced was naive CD8+ T cells from blood, with Jurkat cell RNA spiked in. Specified subset: FACS-sorted CD8+CD4-CCR7+CD45RA+ naive T cells. These receptors were collected from a human donor in good health. Some libraries in this study had Jurkat cell RNA spiked in.

This clonotype showed up just once. Given a much more abundant clone one base away, this may be a read error. The rearrangement joins TRBV12-3 or TRBV12-4 to TRBJ2-2, with D tentatively TRBD1 (6 bases). The CDR3 consists of 12 residues. The DNA of the CDR3 is TGTGCCAGCAGTTCCAGAGAGGGGGAGCTGTCTTTT. It yields the protein CASSSREGELSF.

A word on this clonotype: A read error is possible here, since a much larger clone lies one base away. The rearrangement joins TRBV4-3 to TRBJ1-3; 8 bases are shared with TRBD1. CDR3 length: 17 amino acids. Germline V gene data show CDR1 as LGHNA and CDR2 as YSLEER. This CDR3 is CARSQSPDREFGNTIYF. The CDR3 coding sequence is TGCGCCCGCAGCCAAAGTCCGGACAGGGAGTTTGGAAACACCATATATTTT.